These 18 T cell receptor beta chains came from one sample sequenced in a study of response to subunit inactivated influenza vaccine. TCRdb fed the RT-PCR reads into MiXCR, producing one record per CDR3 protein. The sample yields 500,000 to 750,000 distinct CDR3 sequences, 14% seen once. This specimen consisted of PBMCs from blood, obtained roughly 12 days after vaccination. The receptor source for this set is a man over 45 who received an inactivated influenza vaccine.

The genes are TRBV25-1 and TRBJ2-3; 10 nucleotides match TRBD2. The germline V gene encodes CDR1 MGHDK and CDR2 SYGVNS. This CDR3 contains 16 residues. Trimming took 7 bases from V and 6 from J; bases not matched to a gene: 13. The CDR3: CASKGVASGRGDTQYF. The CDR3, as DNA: TGTGCCAGCAAGGGGGTGGCTAGCGGGAGAGGTGATACGCAGTATTTT. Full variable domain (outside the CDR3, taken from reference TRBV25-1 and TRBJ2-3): EADIYQTPRYLVIGTGKKITLECSQTMGHDKMYWYQQDPGMELHLIHYSYGVNSTEKGDLSSESTVSRIRTEHFPLTLESARPSHTSQYLCASKGVASGRGDTQYFGPGTRLTVL.

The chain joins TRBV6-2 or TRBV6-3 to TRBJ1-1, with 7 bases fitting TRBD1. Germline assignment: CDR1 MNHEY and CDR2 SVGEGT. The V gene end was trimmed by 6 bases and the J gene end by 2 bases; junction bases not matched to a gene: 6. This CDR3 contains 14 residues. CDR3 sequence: CASRTGVGNTEAFF. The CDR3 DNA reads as TGTGCCAGCAGAACAGGGGTTGGCAACACTGAAGCTTTCTTT.

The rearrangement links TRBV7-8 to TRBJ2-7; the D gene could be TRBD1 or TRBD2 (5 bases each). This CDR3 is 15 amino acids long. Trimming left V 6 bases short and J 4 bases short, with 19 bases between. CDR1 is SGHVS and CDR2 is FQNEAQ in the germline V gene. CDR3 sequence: CASSTDSGLSYEQYF. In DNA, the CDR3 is TGTGCCAGCAGTACCGATTCGGGGCTTAGTTACGAGCAGTACTTC.

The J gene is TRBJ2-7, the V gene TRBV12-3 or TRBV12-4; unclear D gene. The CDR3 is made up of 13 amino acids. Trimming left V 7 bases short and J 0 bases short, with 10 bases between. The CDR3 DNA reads TGTGCCAGCAAGTTCCACAGCTCCTACGAGCAGTACTTC. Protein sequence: CASKFHSSYEQYF.

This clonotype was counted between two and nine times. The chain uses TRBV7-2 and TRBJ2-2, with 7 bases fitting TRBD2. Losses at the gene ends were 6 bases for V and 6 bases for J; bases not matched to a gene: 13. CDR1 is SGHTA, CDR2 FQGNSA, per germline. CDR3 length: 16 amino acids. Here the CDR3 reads CASSPLAGPAPGELFF. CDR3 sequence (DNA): TGTGCCAGCAGTCCTTTAGCGGGCCCAGCCCCCGGGGAGCTGTTTTTT.

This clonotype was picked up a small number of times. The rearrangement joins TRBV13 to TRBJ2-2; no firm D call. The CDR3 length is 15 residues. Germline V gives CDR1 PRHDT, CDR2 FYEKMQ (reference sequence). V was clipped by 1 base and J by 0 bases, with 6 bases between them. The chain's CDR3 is CASSLALTNTGELFF. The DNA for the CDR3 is TGTGCCAGCAGCTTAGCTCTGACGAACACCGGGGAGCTGTTTTTT.

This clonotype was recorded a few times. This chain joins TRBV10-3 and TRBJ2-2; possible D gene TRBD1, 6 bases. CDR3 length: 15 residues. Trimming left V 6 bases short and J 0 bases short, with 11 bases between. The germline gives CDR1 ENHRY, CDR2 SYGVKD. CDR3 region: CAISTGISNTGELFF. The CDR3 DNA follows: TGTGCCATCAGCACAGGGATTTCGAACACCGGGGAGCTGTTTTTT.

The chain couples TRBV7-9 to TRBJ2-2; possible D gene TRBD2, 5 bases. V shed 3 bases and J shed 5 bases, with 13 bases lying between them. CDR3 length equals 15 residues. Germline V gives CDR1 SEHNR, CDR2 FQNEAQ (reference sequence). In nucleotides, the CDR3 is TGTGCCAGCAGCTTGGAGAGGGTCCTTACCGGGGAGCTGTTTTTT. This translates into CASSLERVLTGELFF.

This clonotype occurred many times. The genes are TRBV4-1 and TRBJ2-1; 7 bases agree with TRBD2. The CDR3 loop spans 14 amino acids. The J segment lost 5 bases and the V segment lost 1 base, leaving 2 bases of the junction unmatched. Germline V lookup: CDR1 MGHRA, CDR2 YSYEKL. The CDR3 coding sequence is TGCGCCAGCAGCCAAGCGGGGGGACACAATGAGCAGTTCTTC. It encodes CASSQAGGHNEQFF.

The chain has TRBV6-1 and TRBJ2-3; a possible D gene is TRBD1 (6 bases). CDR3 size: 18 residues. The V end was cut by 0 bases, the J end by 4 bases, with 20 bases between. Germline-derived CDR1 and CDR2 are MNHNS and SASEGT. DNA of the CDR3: TGTGCCAGCAGTGAAGCGGTGGGGGTAACAGGGTCAGCAGATACGCAGTATTTT. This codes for CASSEAVGVTGSADTQYF.

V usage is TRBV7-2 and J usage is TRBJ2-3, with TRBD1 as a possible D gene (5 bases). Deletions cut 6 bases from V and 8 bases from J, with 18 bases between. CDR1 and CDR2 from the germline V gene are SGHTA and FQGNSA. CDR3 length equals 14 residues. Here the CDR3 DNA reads TGTGCCAGCAGTCTGCGAACGAACCAGGGTACGCAGTATTTT. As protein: CASSLRTNQGTQYF.

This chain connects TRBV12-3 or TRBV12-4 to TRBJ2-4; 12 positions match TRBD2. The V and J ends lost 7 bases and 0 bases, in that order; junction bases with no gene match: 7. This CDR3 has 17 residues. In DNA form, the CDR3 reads TGTGCCAGCACCCTAGCGGGAGGGCTCGGAGCCAAAAACATTCAGTACTTC. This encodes CASTLAGGLGAKNIQYF.

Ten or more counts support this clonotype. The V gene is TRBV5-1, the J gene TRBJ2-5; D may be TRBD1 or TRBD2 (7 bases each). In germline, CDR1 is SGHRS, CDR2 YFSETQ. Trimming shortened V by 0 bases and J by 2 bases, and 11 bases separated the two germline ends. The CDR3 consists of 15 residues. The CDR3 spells CASSLAQGGQETQYF. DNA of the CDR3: TGCGCCAGCAGCTTGGCCCAGGGGGGGCAAGAGACCCAGTACTTC.

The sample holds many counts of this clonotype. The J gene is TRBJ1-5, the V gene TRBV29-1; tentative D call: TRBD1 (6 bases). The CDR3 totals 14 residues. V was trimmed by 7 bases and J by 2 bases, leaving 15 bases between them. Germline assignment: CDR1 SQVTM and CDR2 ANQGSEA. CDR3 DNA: TGCAGCGCCTCGTTGGGGGGCGGCAATCAGCCCCAGCATTTT. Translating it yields CSASLGGGNQPQHF.

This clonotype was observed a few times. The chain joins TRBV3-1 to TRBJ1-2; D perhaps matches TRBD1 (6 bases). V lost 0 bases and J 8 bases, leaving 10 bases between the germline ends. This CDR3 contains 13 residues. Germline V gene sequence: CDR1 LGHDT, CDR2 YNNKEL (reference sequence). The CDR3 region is CASSQEGTRGYTF. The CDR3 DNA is TGTGCCAGCAGCCAAGAAGGGACAAGAGGCTACACCTTC. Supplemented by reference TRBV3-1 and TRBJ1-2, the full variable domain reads DTAVSQTPKYLVTQMGNDKSIKCEQNLGHDTMYWYKQDSKKFLKIMFSYNNKELIINETVPNRFSPKSPDKAHLNLHINSLELGDSAVYFCASSQEGTRGYTFGSGTRLTVV.

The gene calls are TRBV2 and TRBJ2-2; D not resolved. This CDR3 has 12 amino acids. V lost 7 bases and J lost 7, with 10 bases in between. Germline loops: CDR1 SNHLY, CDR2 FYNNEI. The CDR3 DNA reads TGTGCCAGCAACCTTGGGGTCGGGGAGCTGTTTTTT. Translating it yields CASNLGVGELFF.

CDR3 DNA sequence: TGCAGCGTTGAATACTACAGGGTGGGTGAGCAGTTCTTC. As protein: CSVEYYRVGEQFF. This rearrangement joins TRBV29-1 to TRBJ2-1, with D perhaps matching TRBD1 (6 bases). Trimming took off 2 bases at V and 9 bases at J, with 14 bases between the two ends. The germline CDR1 and CDR2 sequences are SQVTM and ANQGSEA. This CDR3 has 13 amino acids.

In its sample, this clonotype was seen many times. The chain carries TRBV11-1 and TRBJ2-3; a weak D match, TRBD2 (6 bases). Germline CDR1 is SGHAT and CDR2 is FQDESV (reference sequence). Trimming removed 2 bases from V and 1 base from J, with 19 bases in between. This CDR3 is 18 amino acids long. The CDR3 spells CASSLSSSGGTGTDTQYF. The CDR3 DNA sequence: TGTGCCAGCAGCTTATCCTCTTCGGGCGGGACCGGCACAGATACGCAGTATTTT.